One T cell receptor beta chain is described in this entry. This entry comes from a study of radiation and T cells in renal cell carcinoma. This table comes from immunoSEQ multiplex PCR, and its TCRdb copy is limited to in-frame clones, with some not included. Of some 70,000 clones in the sample, roughly 80% were seen once. The germline CDR1 and CDR2 sequences are MNHEY and SVGAGI. The CDR3 length is 15 residues. Trimming at V came to 6 bases and at J to 5 bases, leaving 10 bases not matched to a gene. Time point meaning: blood 2 weeks post-SBRT. Treatment denoted: 15 Gy SBRT to primary tumor, nephrectomy 4 weeks later.

The chain links TRBV6-5 to TRBJ2-1; the match to TRBD1 covers 7 bases. This specimen was blood, taken from a patient whose treatment included radiotherapy and nephrectomy. This clonotype was obtained from a man in his sixties with renal cell carcinoma. The CDR3 DNA follows: TGTGCCAGCAGGGCCCCGGGACAGCGCAACAATGAGCAGTTCTTC. It translates to CASRAPGQRNNEQFF.